This T cell receptor beta chain was recorded in a study of blood T cell repertoires in COVID-19. Germline V gives CDR1 KGHSH, CDR2 LQKENI. CDR3 length equals 16 residues. Deletions cut 1 base from V and 5 bases from J, with 16 bases between. Profiled with immunoSEQ multiplex PCR; TCRdb holds only in-frame clones, not every one. The sample comprises fewer than 300,000 clones, 85% of which are singletons, and roughly 2.5% rests with the top ten. Cohort 3 recovered donors had two negative PCRs, clearance, or symptom resolution. Source material: PBMCs or T cells enriched from blood (not recorded which). This chain joins TRBV18 and TRBJ2-3; tentatively, D is TRBD2 (6 bases). This receptor was obtained from a woman in her forties or fifties who had recovered from COVID-19. CDR3 region: CASSPRYTGAEDTQYF. The CDR3 nucleotides are TGTGCCAGCTCACCACGCTATACGGGAGCGGAAGATACGCAGTATTTT. The whole variable domain, filled in from reference TRBV18 and TRBJ2-3, reads NAGVMQNPRHLVRRRGQEARLRCSPMKGHSHVYWYRQLPEEGLKFMVYLQKENIIDESGMPKERFSAEFPKEGPSILRIQQVVRGDSAAYFCASSPRYTGAEDTQYFGPGTRLTVL.